The 27 T cell receptor beta chains presented below share a single source sample, sequenced in a study of a mutant IDH1 vaccine in newly diagnosed glioma. Time point: week 11, during vaccination. Topical imiquimod was applied with each vaccine dose, which held 300 ug of mutant IDH1 20-mer peptide. These receptors have no known antigen. The repertoire was sequenced with immunoSEQ multiplex PCR; TCRdb's copy has only in-frame clones and lacks some. Of 34,000 or so clones listed, around 78% are singletons. The sequencing here drew on PBMCs, taken from a glioma patient whose treatment included an IDH1 peptide vaccine. All receptors come from a man aged 30 to 45 with glioma.

J is TRBJ2-7 and V is TRBV6-1; D ambiguous. The CDR3 runs to 14 residues. V lost 6 bases and J lost 1, with 13 bases in between. Germline assignment: CDR1 MNHNS and CDR2 SASEGT. The CDR3 region has the DNA TGTGCCAGCAGCCACGCTGGCAGATCCTACGAGCAGTACTTC. Its protein is CASSHAGRSYEQYF.

J is TRBJ2-1 and V is TRBV30; D unresolved. CDR1 GTSNPN and CDR2 SVGIG come from the germline V gene (reference sequence). The CDR3 extends over 10 amino acids. V lost 2 bases and J 5 bases, leaving 1 base between the germline ends. CDR3 residues: CAWSNNEQFF. The CDR3 region has the DNA TGTGCCTGGAGTAACAATGAGCAGTTCTTC. The full variable domain, completed using reference TRBV30 and TRBJ2-1, is SQTIHQWPATLVQPVGSPLSLECTVEGTSNPNLYWYRQAAGRGLQLLFYSVGIGQISSEVPQNLSASRPQDRQFILSSKKLLLSDSGFYLCAWSNNEQFFGPGTRLTVL.

The J gene is TRBJ2-7, the V gene TRBV27; D call uncertain. CDR3 length equals 13 residues. V lost 3 bases and J lost 1, with 7 bases in between. The V gene's germline CDR1 is MNHEY and CDR2 SMNVEV (reference sequence). The CDR3: CASSFGPSYEQYF. In DNA, the CDR3 is TGTGCCAGCAGTTTCGGGCCTTCCTACGAGCAGTACTTC.

A few counts support this clone. The chain's CDR3 is CASSLGTTHNEKLFF. The CDR3 nucleotides read TGTGCCAGCAGCTTAGGGACCACACATAATGAAAAACTGTTTTTT. This chain connects TRBV5-4 to TRBJ1-4; D possibly corresponds to TRBD1 (5 bases). The CDR3 is 15 residues long. Germline V gives CDR1 SGHNT, CDR2 YYREEE (reference sequence). Between the trimmed V and J ends, which lost 2 bases and 4 bases, there was a span of 12 bases.

The chain combines TRBV10-2 with TRBJ2-7; D gene ambiguous. The CDR3 totals 12 residues. CDR1 is WSHSY and CDR2 is SAAADI in the germline V gene. The V end lost 4 bases, the J end lost 2 bases, and 6 bases lay between the germline ends. The CDR3 bases are TGCGCCAGCAGTGGTCGTACCTACGAGCAGTACTTC. As protein: CASSGRTYEQYF.

The chain employs TRBV7-8 and TRBJ2-7, with 7 nucleotides matching TRBD2. Germline V CDR1 and CDR2: SGHVS, FQNEAQ. V lost 5 bases and J lost 5; bases outside the gene matches: 12. The CDR3 contains 15 residues. The CDR3: CASSPKRTSSDEQYF. The DNA of the CDR3 is TGTGCCAGCAGCCCAAAAAGGACTAGTTCGGACGAGCAGTACTTC. The full variable domain, with the rest looked up from reference TRBV7-8 and TRBJ2-7, is GAGVSQSPRYKVAKRGQDVALRCDPISGHVSLFWYQQALGQGPEFLTYFQNEAQLDKSGLPSDRFFAERPEGSVSTLKIQRTQQEDSAVYLCASSPKRTSSDEQYFGPGTRLTVT.

The V gene is TRBV2, the J gene TRBJ1-3, with TRBD1 matching over 9 bases. The J segment lost 3 bases and the V segment lost 8 bases, leaving 5 bases of the junction unmatched. The germline V gene has CDR1 SNHLY and CDR2 FYNNEI. The length of the CDR3 is 14 residues. In nucleotides, the CDR3 is TGTGCCAGCTCCCGGACAGGGGTTGGAAACACCATATATTTT. This encodes CASSRTGVGNTIYF.

The chain employs TRBV4-1 and TRBJ1-2, with D tentatively TRBD1 (5 bases). This CDR3 contains 15 residues. The germline gives CDR1 MGHRA, CDR2 YSYEKL. Trimming took 0 bases from V and 5 from J, leaving 13 bases between them. CDR3 coding DNA: TGCGCCAGCAGCCAAGATTCGGGGGTACGGTATGGCTACACCTTC. This sequence encodes CASSQDSGVRYGYTF.

The V and J genes are TRBV6-1 and TRBJ1-3, with 7 bases that match TRBD1. The CDR3 is made up of 15 amino acids. Germline V CDR1 and CDR2: MNHNS, SASEGT. V trimming: 1 base; J trimming: 0 bases; junction bases outside the gene matches: 0. The CDR3 DNA follows: TGTGCCAGCAGTGAAGGGACAGGCTCTGGAAACACCATATATTTT. Translating it yields CASSEGTGSGNTIYF.

This clone is classed as medium-sized (0.01 to 0.1%). The chain combines TRBV13 with TRBJ1-2; 8 bases are shared with TRBD1. This CDR3 is 15 amino acids long. In germline, CDR1 is PRHDT, CDR2 FYEKMQ (reference sequence). The V and J ends lost 3 bases and 8 bases, in that order; junction bases with no gene match: 11. CDR3 residues: CASSFTADRDDGYTF. In DNA, the CDR3 is TGTGCCAGCAGCTTTACCGCGGACAGGGACGACGGCTACACCTTC.

The chain carries TRBV7-2 and TRBJ2-7; a weak D match, TRBD1 (6 bases). The ends were cut back, 4 bases at V and 4 bases at J, with 14 bases in the middle. The V gene's germline CDR1 is SGHTA and CDR2 FQGNSA. The CDR3 length is 14 residues. This chain's CDR3 is CASSSQGGDYEQYF. As DNA, the CDR3 is TGTGCCAGCAGCTCACAGGGTGGGGATTACGAGCAGTACTTC. Together with reference TRBV7-2 and TRBJ2-7, the CDR3 gives the full variable domain: GAGVSQSPSNKVTEKGKDVELRCDPISGHTALYWYRQSLGQGLEFLIYFQGNSAPDKSGLPSDRFSAERTGGSVSTLTIQRTQQEDSAVYLCASSSQGGDYEQYFGPGTRLTVT.

In nucleotides, the CDR3 is TGCGCCAGCAGCGGACAGACAGTCTTAACAACTAATGAAAAACTGTTTTTT. It yields the protein CASSGQTVLTTNEKLFF. J is TRBJ1-4 and V is TRBV5-1, with D possibly matching TRBD1 (6 bases). CDR1 is SGHRS, CDR2 YFSETQ, per germline. V lost 4 bases, J lost 0 bases, and 16 bases lay in between. The CDR3 sequence is 17 residues long.

This chain connects TRBV30 to TRBJ2-5, with 7 bases fitting TRBD1. This CDR3 region has 15 residues. Germline assignment: CDR1 GTSNPN and CDR2 SVGIG (reference sequence). Trimming at V came to 2 bases and at J to 1 base, leaving 7 bases not matched to a gene. CDR3: CAWSSTGHPQETQYF. The CDR3 nucleotides read TGTGCCTGGAGTTCGACAGGGCACCCCCAAGAGACCCAGTACTTC.

V gene TRBV5-1 combines with J gene TRBJ2-7; no clear D. V was cut by 4 bases and J by 2 bases, with 7 bases left in between. Germline V gene lookup returns CDR1 SGHRS and CDR2 YFSETQ. The CDR3 consists of 12 residues. The CDR3 coding sequence is TGCGCCAGCAGCGTCGGAGCCTACGAGCAGTACTTC. Its translation is CASSVGAYEQYF.

The V and J genes are TRBV14 and TRBJ2-1; 16 nucleotides align to TRBD2. The trim removed 4 bases at V and 5 bases at J, leaving 5 bases unmatched. CDR1 and CDR2 (germline): SGHDN, FVKESK. The CDR3 runs to 17 residues. The CDR3 is CASSLGTSGRADNEQFF. CDR3 bases: TGTGCCAGCAGCCTTGGGACTAGCGGGAGGGCCGACAATGAGCAGTTCTTC.

The chain has TRBV6-6 and TRBJ2-5, with D perhaps being TRBD1 or TRBD2 (6 bases each). The CDR3 covers 16 residues. In germline, CDR1 is MNHNY, CDR2 SVGAGI (reference sequence). Trimming took 5 bases from V and 5 from J, leaving 21 bases between them. The CDR3 region has the DNA TGTGCCAGCAGTAAGACTGGTGAGGGGGGAAAGGAGACCCAGTACTTC. Its translation: CASSKTGEGGKETQYF.

V and J are TRBV2 and TRBJ2-7; 10 positions agree with TRBD1. The V and J ends lost 6 bases and 3 bases, in that order; junction bases with no gene match: 8. The CDR3 length is 15 residues. Germline V gives CDR1 SNHLY, CDR2 FYNNEI. For the CDR3, the DNA is TGTGCCAGCAGCGGTCGACAGGGGGCAGTCTACGAGCAGTACTTC. Residues: CASSGRQGAVYEQYF.

The chain combines TRBV7-7 with TRBJ1-3, with a tentative D call TRBD1 (6 bases). The germline CDR1 and CDR2 sequences are SSHAT and FNYEAQ (reference sequence). The ends were cut back, 5 bases at V and 0 bases at J, with 17 bases in the middle. The CDR3 is 17 residues long. The CDR3, as DNA: TGTGCCAGCAGCCTCCTACCTCCAGGGGTCTCTGGAAACACCATATATTTT. Its translation: CASSLLPPGVSGNTIYF.

The CDR3 here is CASSFRGTNEKLFF. CDR3 DNA: TGCGCCAGCAGCTTTCGGGGAACTAATGAAAAACTGTTTTTT. V usage is TRBV5-1 and J usage is TRBJ1-4; no reliable D call. The CDR3 consists of 14 residues. Germline-derived CDR1 and CDR2 are SGHRS and YFSETQ. V was cut by 2 bases and J by 1 base, with 6 bases left in between.

The genes are TRBV4-1 and TRBJ1-5; D uncertain. Trimming left V 8 bases short and J 11 bases short, with 22 bases between. Germline assignment: CDR1 MGHRA and CDR2 YSYEKL. CDR3 length: 14 amino acids. The CDR3 reads CASASTTRGSSQHF. The CDR3 region has the DNA TGCGCCAGCGCATCGACCACGAGAGGATCGTCCCAGCATTTT.

This chain uses TRBV18 with TRBJ1-6, with TRBD1 identical over 8 bases. V shed 6 bases, J shed 7 bases, and the junction held 5 bases outside the gene matches. The CDR3 is made up of 14 amino acids. Germline V CDR1 and CDR2: KGHSH, LQKENI. The CDR3: CASSLTGENSPLHF. The CDR3 DNA follows: TGTGCCAGCTCCCTGACAGGGGAGAATTCACCCCTCCACTTT. Supplemented by reference TRBV18 and TRBJ1-6, the full variable domain reads NAGVMQNPRHLVRRRGQEARLRCSPMKGHSHVYWYRQLPEEGLKFMVYLQKENIIDESGMPKERFSAEFPKEGPSILRIQQVVRGDSAAYFCASSLTGENSPLHFGNGTRLTVT.

V is TRBV25-1 and J is TRBJ2-7, with 9 bases fitting TRBD1. This CDR3 region has 16 residues. After removal of 4 bases from V and 2 bases from J, the junction contained 9 bases not matched to a gene. The V gene's germline CDR1 is MGHDK and CDR2 SYGVNS. The CDR3 sequence: CASSGTGTGRPYEQYF. CDR3 coding DNA: TGTGCCAGCAGTGGTACCGGGACAGGGCGTCCCTACGAGCAGTACTTC.

This clone was seen only once. The chain is built from TRBV6-5 and TRBJ2-2; 9 bases are a match to TRBD1. Trimming at V came to 0 bases and at J to 5 bases, leaving 4 bases not matched to a gene. Per the germline V gene, CDR1 is MNHEY and CDR2 is SVGAGI. This CDR3 comprises 16 residues. In DNA form, the CDR3 reads TGTGCCAGCAGTTACTCGGGACAGGGAAGGACCGGGGAGCTGTTTTTT. Amino acids: CASSYSGQGRTGELFF.

The CDR3 region is CASSLAGSFGANVLTF. The CDR3 DNA sequence: TGTGCCAGCAGCTTGGCCGGGTCCTTTGGGGCCAACGTCCTGACTTTC. The V call is TRBV5-4, the J call TRBJ2-6; no clear D gene. Germline V gene sequence: CDR1 SGHNT, CDR2 YYREEE (reference sequence). With 0 bases removed from V and 3 bases from J, the gap between germline ends came to 10 bases. The CDR3 is made up of 16 amino acids.

The chain recombines TRBV9 with TRBJ1-1; D unresolved. Trimming pared 5 bases from V and 5 bases from J, leaving 16 bases between. Germline CDR1 and CDR2: SGDLS and YYNGEE. The CDR3 spans 14 residues. In DNA form, the CDR3 reads TGTGCCAGCAGACCCGATTGGGATGGAACTGAAGCTTTCTTT. Translated: CASRPDWDGTEAFF.

The genes are TRBV21-1 and TRBJ2-5; TRBD1, the table's D call, lacks a check against the DNA. TRBV21-1 is deemed a pseudogene. The CDR3 is 14 amino acids. The CDR3 nucleotides are TGTGCCAGCTCCAGACAGGGTTTCGAAGAGACCCAGTACTTC. It codes for CASSRQGFEETQYF.

The V and J genes are TRBV4-3 and TRBJ2-1; D is perhaps TRBD1 or TRBD2 (6 bases each). Germline CDR1 and CDR2: LGHNA and YSLEER. V shed 3 bases and J shed 3 bases, with 24 bases lying between them. The CDR3 has 19 amino acids. The CDR3 DNA reads TGCGCCAGCAGCCAGGGTCGGGGGCCCGGCTCCCCTTACTACAATGAGCAGTTCTTC. Translating gives CASSQGRGPGSPYYNEQFF.